One and the same sample provided the 24 T cell receptor beta chains below, sequenced in a study of T-cell reconstitution after alpha-beta-depleted transplantation in children. Unique molecular identifiers were incorporated during preparation of the TCRbeta library. One entry per CDR3 protein, called by TCRdb with MiXCR from the PCR reads. The sample holds over 450,000 distinct CDR3 sequences; about 11% are singletons and the top ten take roughly 2.1%. The sample was PBMCs, taken before TCRalphabeta/CD19-depleted stem cell transplant. These receptors were collected from a child under 10 years old with inherited bone marrow failure, due to receive a stem cell transplant.

This clonotype was seen at least ten times. The DNA for the CDR3 is TGTGCCAGCAGTTACCGGGCCCCCACCCACGAGCAGTACTTC. The encoded protein is CASSYRAPTHEQYF. The chain carries TRBV27 and TRBJ2-7; D ambiguous. The CDR3 is 14 residues long. The germline CDR1 and CDR2 sequences are MNHEY and SMNVEV (reference sequence). V shed 4 bases and J shed 5 bases, with 15 bases lying between them.

This clonotype was seen only a few times. The V and J genes are TRBV12-3 or TRBV12-4 and TRBJ2-5; D not resolved. Trimming left V 2 bases short and J 5 bases short, with 12 bases between. The CDR3 is 14 residues long. CDR3 amino acids: CASSLFNPSETQYF. In nucleotides, the CDR3 is TGTGCCAGCAGTTTATTTAATCCCTCGGAGACCCAGTACTTC.

This clonotype was detected ten times or more. The chain is built from TRBV6-1 and TRBJ2-7; a possible D gene is TRBD2 (5 bases). The germline V gene has CDR1 MNHNS and CDR2 SASEGT. Trimming shortened V by 5 bases and J by 4 bases, and 12 bases separated the two germline ends. This CDR3 region has 13 residues. The CDR3 nucleotides are TGTGCCAGCAGTATAGGACGGGGTTACGAGCAGTACTTC. Translating it yields CASSIGRGYEQYF.

The table lists this clonotype with many counts. J is TRBJ2-3 and V is TRBV5-1; D is undetermined. CDR1 and CDR2 from the germline V gene are SGHRS and YFSETQ. CDR3 size: 14 residues. V lost 4 bases, J lost 0 bases, and 9 bases lay in between. This CDR3 reads CASSRSTSTDTQYF. In nucleotides, the CDR3 is TGCGCCAGCAGCCGAAGTACTAGCACAGATACGCAGTATTTT.

This clonotype was seen at least ten times. This chain links TRBV10-2 with TRBJ2-1; no clear D gene. V lost 4 bases and J lost 6, with 13 bases in between. This CDR3 is 14 amino acids long. In germline, CDR1 is WSHSY, CDR2 SAAADI. The CDR3 sequence is CASSGGFAFNEQFF. The CDR3 bases are TGCGCCAGCAGTGGAGGTTTCGCCTTCAATGAGCAGTTCTTC.

This clonotype was found many times. V and J are TRBV20-1 and TRBJ2-2; D gene unclear. The CDR3 length is 13 residues. CDR1 is DFQATT, CDR2 SNEGSKA, per germline (reference sequence). With 0 bases removed from V and 0 bases from J, the gap between germline ends came to 2 bases. CDR3 sequence reads: CSAREPNTGELFF. The CDR3 region has the DNA TGCAGTGCTAGAGAACCGAACACCGGGGAGCTGTTTTTT.

This clonotype has a handful of counts. A read error may produce the germline difference seen at one junction end. This chain connects TRBV4-1 to TRBJ2-7; 13 bases align to TRBD2. This CDR3 is built from 16 residues. Per the germline V gene, CDR1 is MGHRA and CDR2 is YSYEKL. CDR3: CASSRGQGVPTSGRDF. Written as DNA, the CDR3 is TGCGCCAGCAGCCGAGGGCAAGGGGTCCCTACTAGCGGGAGGGACTTC.

This clonotype was found many times. The chain couples TRBV29-1 to TRBJ2-1; D unresolved. Per the germline V gene, CDR1 is SQVTM and CDR2 is ANQGSEA. V dropped 6 bases and J dropped 0 bases, with 6 bases sitting between them. CDR3 length: 12 residues. The CDR3 sequence is CSVESSYNEQFF. The DNA of the CDR3 is TGCAGCGTCGAGAGCTCCTACAATGAGCAGTTCTTC.

This chain links TRBV18 with TRBJ2-3; 16 bases agree with TRBD2. The CDR3 runs to 18 residues. Per germline, CDR1 KGHSH and CDR2 LQKENI. The ends lost 0 bases at V and 0 bases at J; junction bases unmatched: 0. The CDR3 nucleotides are TGTGCCAGCTCACCACCGGGACTAGCGGGAGGGAGCACAGATACGCAGTATTTT. Translated, it gives CASSPPGLAGGSTDTQYF.

This chain connects TRBV28 to TRBJ2-7, with TRBD2 matching over 7 bases. Trimming at V came to 2 bases and at J to 4 bases, leaving 5 bases not matched to a gene. The CDR3 covers 14 residues. Germline V gene lookup returns CDR1 MDHEN and CDR2 SYDVKM. The CDR3 protein is CASSLRGRDYEQYF. The CDR3 region has the DNA TGTGCCAGCAGTTTACGCGGGAGAGATTACGAGCAGTACTTC. Drawing the rest from reference TRBV28 and TRBJ2-7, the complete variable domain is DVKVTQSSRYLVKRTGEKVFLECVQDMDHENMFWYRQDPGLGLRLIYFSYDVKMKEKGDIPEGYSVSREKKERFSLILESASTNQTSMYLCASSLRGRDYEQYFGPGTRLTVT.

This clonotype has a count of ten or more. The chain recombines TRBV19 with TRBJ1-2, with D uncertain. With 6 bases removed from V and 5 bases from J, the gap between germline ends came to 13 bases. Germline V gene sequence: CDR1 LNHDA, CDR2 SQIVND (reference sequence). This CDR3 comprises 13 residues. CDR3: CASRTGNPYGYTF. The DNA of the CDR3 is TGTGCCAGTAGGACGGGGAATCCTTATGGCTACACCTTC.

This clonotype has at least ten counts. The V call is TRBV28, the J call TRBJ2-1, with 12 bases that match TRBD2. Germline V gene sequence: CDR1 MDHEN, CDR2 SYDVKM. The trim removed 3 bases at V and 5 bases at J, leaving 11 bases unmatched. This CDR3 is 18 amino acids long. The CDR3 DNA follows: TGTGCCAGCAGTTTTGACCTAGCGGGAGGGCCCGGAAACAATGAGCAGTTCTTC. It translates to CASSFDLAGGPGNNEQFF.

V usage is TRBV5-1 and J usage is TRBJ1-1; D uncertain. The CDR3 totals 13 residues. Trimming took off 1 base at V and 5 bases at J, with 9 bases between the two ends. Germline CDR1 reads SGHRS; CDR2 reads YFSETQ. CDR3 amino acids: CASSLSAETEAFF. CDR3 sequence (DNA): TGCGCCAGCAGCTTGTCTGCGGAAACTGAAGCTTTCTTT.

This clonotype has ten or more counts. The chain combines TRBV7-9 with TRBJ2-7; D may match TRBD1 or TRBD2 (5 bases each). This CDR3 comprises 15 residues. The V gene's germline CDR1 is SEHNR and CDR2 FQNEAQ (reference sequence). The V end lost 4 bases, the J end lost 3 bases, and 16 bases lay between the germline ends. The CDR3 nucleotides read TGTGCCAGCAGCTCCGGGACGGATGAGATCTACGAGCAGTACTTC. Its translation: CASSSGTDEIYEQYF.

This clonotype showed up many times. The chain combines TRBV4-3 with TRBJ2-3; TRBD2 matches at 10 bases. V shed 0 bases and J 6 bases; nucleotides not matched to a gene: 9. The germline gives CDR1 LGHNA, CDR2 YSLEER. The CDR3 totals 17 residues. The CDR3 reads CASSQDRGAGGLDTQYF. The CDR3, as DNA: TGCGCCAGCAGCCAAGATCGTGGAGCGGGAGGGCTGGATACGCAGTATTTT.

In its sample, this clonotype was seen many times. The genes are TRBV6-1 and TRBJ2-5; TRBD1 is a possible D gene (6 bases). The germline V gene has CDR1 MNHNS and CDR2 SASEGT. The V end was cut by 6 bases, the J end by 2 bases, with 10 bases between. This CDR3 has 13 amino acids. CDR3 sequence reads: CASRWTVQETQYF. CDR3 in DNA: TGTGCCAGCAGGTGGACAGTTCAAGAGACCCAGTACTTC.

A remark on this clonotype: A much more abundant neighbour one base away suggests this may be a read error. The gene calls are TRBV10-3 and TRBJ2-2, with D possibly being TRBD2 (6 bases). The CDR3 is 14 residues long. Germline CDR1 ENHRY, CDR2 SYGVKD. The ends were cut back, 10 bases at V and 14 bases at J, with 26 bases in the middle. The CDR3 nucleotides read TGTGCCACGGGGGAACCTAGTAGGCCCGCGGACCTGTTTTTT. Translation gives CATGEPSRPADLFF.

The chain recombines TRBV27 with TRBJ2-7, with D tentatively TRBD2 (6 bases). The CDR3 runs 14 residues. Germline-derived CDR1 and CDR2 are MNHEY and SMNVEV (reference sequence). The V gene lost 10 bases and the J gene lost 2 bases, with 18 bases spanning the gap. CDR3 amino acids: CATSLGGNTYEQYF. The DNA of the CDR3 is TGTGCCACCTCTCTGGGCGGGAACACCTACGAGCAGTACTTC.

In this sample, this clonotype turned up a few times. This chain uses TRBV2 with TRBJ2-1; 14 bases line up with TRBD2. The CDR3 contains 16 residues. After removal of 1 base from V and 10 bases from J, the junction contained 6 bases not matched to a gene. Germline CDR1 reads SNHLY; CDR2 reads FYNNEI. Here the CDR3 DNA reads TGTGCCAGCAGTGAAGGGGGACTAGCGGGAGTCGGGGAGCAGTTCTTC. Protein sequence: CASSEGGLAGVGEQFF.

This clonotype was seen repeatedly, ten times or more. CDR3 loop: CSARVAISYEQYF. The CDR3 nucleotides read TGCAGTGCTAGAGTGGCCATTTCCTACGAGCAGTACTTC. The rearrangement joins TRBV20-1 to TRBJ2-7; D remains unclear. The CDR3 is made up of 13 amino acids. Trimming left V 1 base short and J 1 base short, with 8 bases between. CDR1 DFQATT and CDR2 SNEGSKA come from the germline V gene (reference sequence).

The chain links TRBV4-3 to TRBJ2-5, with 7 bases aligning to TRBD2. Germline V gives CDR1 LGHNA, CDR2 YSLEER. V dropped 7 bases and J dropped 7; count of bases not matched to a gene: 15. The CDR3 is made up of 15 amino acids. The CDR3 DNA reads as TGCGCCAGCACCGAGAGATTTACTAGCGAGGGGACCCAGTACTTC. It encodes CASTERFTSEGTQYF.

The sample holds many counts of this clonotype. The rearrangement joins TRBV5-1 to TRBJ2-7; a possible D gene is TRBD2 (5 bases). CDR3 length: 15 residues. CDR1 and CDR2 from the germline V gene are SGHRS and YFSETQ. V dropped 2 bases and J dropped 3 bases, with 15 bases sitting between them. The CDR3 loop reads CASSLLRDGDYEQYF. The CDR3 DNA sequence: TGCGCCAGCAGCTTACTCCGAGACGGGGACTACGAGCAGTACTTC.

This chain connects TRBV18 to TRBJ2-5; 7 positions agree with TRBD2. J lost 5 bases, V lost 1 base, and 16 bases had no gene match. The CDR3 totals 18 residues. CDR1 is KGHSH and CDR2 is LQKENI in the germline V gene. The CDR3 reads CASSPLPSGGFSRETQYF. The CDR3 DNA is TGTGCCAGCTCACCACTACCTAGCGGAGGATTTTCGAGGGAGACCCAGTACTTC.

The chain carries TRBV7-2 and TRBJ1-2; 7 nucleotides line up with TRBD1. This CDR3 has 14 residues. CDR1 is SGHTA, CDR2 FQGNSA, per germline. The V gene end was trimmed by 3 bases and the J gene end by 6 bases; junction bases not matched to a gene: 7. DNA for the CDR3: TGTGCCAGCAGCTTTATAAGGGGGCAGGATGGCTACACCTTC. As protein: CASSFIRGQDGYTF.